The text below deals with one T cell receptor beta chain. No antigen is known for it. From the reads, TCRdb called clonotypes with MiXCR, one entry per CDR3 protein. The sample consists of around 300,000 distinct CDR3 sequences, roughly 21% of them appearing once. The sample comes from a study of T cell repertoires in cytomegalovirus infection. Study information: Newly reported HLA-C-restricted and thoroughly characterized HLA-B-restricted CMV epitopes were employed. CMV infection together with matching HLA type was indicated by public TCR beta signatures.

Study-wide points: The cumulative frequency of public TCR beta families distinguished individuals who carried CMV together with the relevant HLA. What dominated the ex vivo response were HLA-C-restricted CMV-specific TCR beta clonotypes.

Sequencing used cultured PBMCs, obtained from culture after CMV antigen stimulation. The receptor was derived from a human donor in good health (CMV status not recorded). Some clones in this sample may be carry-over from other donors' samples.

The CDR3 loop is CASSFLPVRGSYNEQFF. CDR3 DNA sequence: TGTGCCAGCAGCTTCCTCCCTGTCCGCGGGAGCTACAATGAGCAGTTCTTC. V and J are TRBV7-3 and TRBJ2-1, with 7 bases lining up with TRBD2. Germline assignment: CDR1 SGHTA and CDR2 FQGTGA. J lost 3 bases, V lost 3 bases, and 11 bases had no gene match. The CDR3 has 17 amino acids. The whole variable domain, remainder taken from reference TRBV7-3 and TRBJ2-1, is GAGVSQTPSNKVTEKGKYVELRCDPISGHTALYWYRQSLGQGPEFLIYFQGTGAADDSGLPNDRFFAVRPEGSVSTLKIQRTERGDSAVYLCASSFLPVRGSYNEQFFGPGTRLTVL.